The rows below give T cell receptor beta chains drawn from one sample of a study of T cell responses to AZD1222 COVID-19 vaccine. The assay was immunoSEQ multiplex PCR, and TCRdb's table has in-frame clones only and misses some. The repertoire holds 150,000 to 200,000 clones, with approximately 94% as singletons. The starting material was peripheral blood, obtained on day 0 of AZD1222 vaccination. These receptor sequences come from an adult in good health. The CDR3 runs from the conserved cysteine through the conserved F or W. D genes are given only for firm matches. Some rows mark clone size as missing; the rest say once, few, many or name a class of expanded clone.

v_gene,j_gene,d_gene,abundance,CDR3nt,CDR3aa
TRBV5-4,TRBJ1-2,TRBD1,NA,TGTGCCAGCAGCTTGGCAGGGCAGGGGGACTATGGCTACACCTTC,CASSLAGQGDYGYTF
TRBV28,TRBJ2-4,NA,NA,TGTGCCAGCAGTTTTAGGGGAAACATTCAGTACTTC,CASSFRGNIQYF
TRBV28,TRBJ2-7,TRBD2,NA,TGTGCCAGCACCCGAGGCGGGGAGGGCTACGAGCAGTACTTC,CASTRGGEGYEQYF
TRBV29-1,TRBJ1-2,NA,once,TGCAGCGTTGAAGACAGGGGAACCCCTGGCTACACCTTC,CSVEDRGTPGYTF
TRBV25-1,TRBJ1-1,TRBD1,NA,TGTGCCAGCAGTTTCCTGGGACAGGGAGAACCTGAAGCTTTCTTT,CASSFLGQGEPEAFF
TRBV7-9,TRBJ1-1,NA,once,TGTGCCAGCAGCTTACCCACAGGGATGAACACTGAAGCTTTCTTT,CASSLPTGMNTEAFF
TRBV6-4,TRBJ2-7,TRBD2,NA,TGTGCCAGCAGTGACTCTTACCTAGCGGAGGGCGCCTACGAGCAGTACTTC,CASSDSYLAEGAYEQYF
TRBV9,TRBJ2-7,NA,NA,TGTGCCAGCAGCGTCCAGGGTTCCCACGAGCAGTACTTC,CASSVQGSHEQYF
TRBV28,TRBJ2-5,TRBD1,NA,TGTGCCAGCAGCATCCCCCGACAGGGTCGGGAGACCCAGTACTTC,CASSIPRQGRETQYF
TRBV10-1,TRBJ2-6,NA,NA,TGCGCCAGCAGTGAGGGACCTGGGGCCAACGTCCTGACTTTC,CASSEGPGANVLTF
TRBV30,TRBJ2-2,TRBD2,NA,TGTGCCTGGAGCGCCGGACTAGCGGGGTCCCCCGGGGAGCTGTTTTTT,CAWSAGLAGSPGELFF
TRBV24-1,TRBJ2-1,TRBD1,NA,TGTGCCACCAGTGACCGACCGGGACAGGGGGCAGGAGAGCAGTTCTTC,CATSDRPGQGAGEQFF
TRBV5-1,TRBJ1-1,TRBD1,NA,TGCGCCAGCAGTTACGGATCAGGGGGCAACACTGAAGCTTTCTTT,CASSYGSGGNTEAFF
TRBV14,TRBJ1-1,NA,once,TGTGCCAGCAGCCAAGTTAGGGGGGAGGCTTTCTTT,CASSQVRGEAFF
TRBV27,TRBJ1-1,TRBD1,NA,TGTGCCAGCAGTACGACAAAGACAGGGTTCCGAGATGAAGCTTTCTTT,CASSTTKTGFRDEAFF
TRBV13,TRBJ2-3,NA,NA,TGTGCCAGCAGCTCTAACGAACGACTTAGCACAGATACGCAGTATTTT,CASSSNERLSTDTQYF
TRBV4-2,TRBJ1-1,NA,NA,TGTGCCAGCAGCCCACGACAGGCGACGGTGAACACTGAAGCTTTCTTT,CASSPRQATVNTEAFF
TRBV3-1/TRBV3-2,TRBJ2-1,TRBD2,NA,TGTGCCAGCAGTCAACTAGCGGGAGTGGGGAATGAGCAGTTCTTC,CASSQLAGVGNEQFF
TRBV7-8,TRBJ2-1,NA,NA,TGTGCCAGCAGCTTAGCGCTTTTCGGCTACAATGAGCAGTTCTTC,CASSLALFGYNEQFF
TRBV6-6,TRBJ2-7,TRBD2,NA,TGTGCCAGCAGCCGTCGACTAGCGGGAGATGACGAGCAGTACTTC,CASSRRLAGDDEQYF
TRBV6-5,TRBJ1-2,NA,NA,TGTGCCAGCAGTTACTCGGGGGGTAACTATGGCTACACCTTC,CASSYSGGNYGYTF
TRBV30,TRBJ1-2,NA,NA,TGTGCCTGGGACACCGCTAACTATGGCTACACCTTC,CAWDTANYGYTF
TRBV18,TRBJ2-1,TRBD2,NA,TGTGCCAGCTCACCGGGGACTAGCGGGCAAAATGAGCAGTTCTTC,CASSPGTSGQNEQFF
TRBV9,TRBJ1-6,TRBD1,NA,TGTGCCAGCAGCCCTCAGGACAGGCAATCCTCACCCCTCCACTTT,CASSPQDRQSSPLHF
TRBV19,TRBJ1-1,NA,NA,TGTGCCAGTAGAGGGAACACTGAAGCTTTCTTT,CASRGNTEAFF
TRBV5-8,TRBJ2-3,TRBD1,NA,TGTGCCAGCAGCTTGGGACAGGGCGAACCGAACACAGATACGCAGTATTTT,CASSLGQGEPNTDTQYF
TRBV19,TRBJ1-5,NA,NA,TGTGCCAGTAGTCGGCGGGGCTATCAGCCCCAGCATTTT,CASSRRGYQPQHF
TRBV4-3,TRBJ2-1,TRBD2,NA,TGCGCCAGCAGCCAAGCGCCCGGACTAGCCTACAATGAGCAGTTCTTC,CASSQAPGLAYNEQFF
TRBV9,TRBJ1-4,NA,NA,TGTGCCAGCAGCCTAGGGCGTGCAGGAACTAATGAAAAACTGTTTTTT,CASSLGRAGTNEKLFF
TRBV28,TRBJ2-7,TRBD1,NA,TGTGCCAGCAGTTTTCCAGGACAGGGGGCCTACGAGCAGTACTTC,CASSFPGQGAYEQYF
TRBV15,TRBJ1-2,TRBD1,NA,TGTGCCACCAGCAGACGGACAGGGGGTATCTATGGCTACACCTTC,CATSRRTGGIYGYTF
TRBV7-9,TRBJ2-7,TRBD1,NA,TGTGCCAGCAGCTCCTCCACGGGGCAGGGGGCCTACGAGCAGTACTTC,CASSSSTGQGAYEQYF
TRBV5-5,TRBJ2-1,TRBD2,once,TGTGCCAGCAGCTTGGCCGGGGGACTAGCGGGGTACAATGAGCAGTTCTTC,CASSLAGGLAGYNEQFF
TRBV15,TRBJ1-6,NA,NA,TGTGCCACCAGCAGAGATCCAGGGAATTTGGGTTCACCCCTCCACTTT,CATSRDPGNLGSPLHF
TRBV28,TRBJ1-5,NA,NA,TGTGCCAGCAGTTTAAGCGGCGGAGGAGGAGACCCTAATCAGCCCCAGCATTTT,CASSLSGGGGDPNQPQHF
TRBV5-1,TRBJ2-7,TRBD1,once,TGCGCCAGCAGCTTGATGACAGGGCGAGAGCAGTACTTC,CASSLMTGREQYF
TRBV24-1,TRBJ1-5,NA,NA,TGTGCCACCAGTGTCGCAGGGAAAGGCAATCAGCCCCAGCATTTT,CATSVAGKGNQPQHF
TRBV27,TRBJ1-2,NA,NA,TGTGCCAGCAGCCTACAGGGTTCCTATGGCTACACCTTC,CASSLQGSYGYTF
TRBV10-2,TRBJ2-5,NA,once,TGCGCCAGCAGTATGCTGGTCCAAGAGACCCAGTACTTC,CASSMLVQETQYF
TRBV6-1,TRBJ2-5,NA,once,TGTGCCAGCAGTGAAGCATGGGGGCGAGAGACCCAGTACTTC,CASSEAWGRETQYF
TRBV19,TRBJ1-4,NA,NA,TGTGCCAGCAGCCCGGGGCAGACTAATGAAAAACTGTTTTTT,CASSPGQTNEKLFF
TRBV5-1,TRBJ2-7,TRBD2,NA,TGCGCCAGCTCTAGCGGGGCATACGAGCAGTACTTC,CASSSGAYEQYF
TRBV4-1,TRBJ2-2,TRBD2,NA,TGCGCCAGCAGCCATGGCGGGAGGGCCCCCGGGGAGCTGTTTTTT,CASSHGGRAPGELFF
TRBV28,TRBJ1-3,TRBD1,NA,TGTGCCAGCAGTTTACGTTACAAACAGGGGGCTGGAGGAAACACCATATATTTT,CASSLRYKQGAGGNTIYF
TRBV13,TRBJ1-6,NA,NA,TGTGCCAGCAGCCGTCGCAGTAGCTCCTATAATTCACCCCTCCACTTT,CASSRRSSSYNSPLHF
TRBV30,TRBJ1-2,NA,NA,TGTGCCTGGGTCCCAGATCGCGGCTATGGCTACACCTTC,CAWVPDRGYGYTF
TRBV4-1,TRBJ2-7,NA,NA,TGCGCCAGCAGCCCCCCTGGGCCTTACGAGCAGTACTTC,CASSPPGPYEQYF
TRBV4-3,TRBJ2-2,TRBD1,NA,TGCGCCAGCAGCCAACGGGGACAGGCAAACACCGGGGAGCTGTTTTTT,CASSQRGQANTGELFF
TRBV27,TRBJ2-3,NA,NA,TGTGCCAGCAGTCCAAGACGTTCGACAACTTTTCCCGATACGCAGTATTTT,CASSPRRSTTFPDTQYF
TRBV3-1/TRBV3-2,TRBJ2-1,TRBD2,once,TGTGCCAGCAGCCAAGAGAACGGGAGGGCCGGTTACAATGAGCAGTTCTTC,CASSQENGRAGYNEQFF
TRBV5-6,TRBJ1-2,TRBD1,NA,TGTGCCAGCAGCCTAGGGGACAGGGGAGATGCCTATGGCTACACCTTC,CASSLGDRGDAYGYTF
TRBV9,TRBJ2-3,TRBD2,NA,TGTGCCAGCACATCGGGACTAGCGGGGTATAGCACAGATACGCAGTATTTT,CASTSGLAGYSTDTQYF